This TCR beta chain comes out of a study of patients and donors after allogeneic stem cell transplantation. The CDR3 is 13 residues long. Trimming took off 5 bases at V and 10 bases at J, with 15 bases between the two ends. Via MiXCR, TCRdb re-called the RT-PCR reads, giving one row per CDR3 protein. The profile shows 65,000 to 80,000 distinct CDR3 sequences, around 27% of them singletons. This clonotype is medium-sized by share. Sequencing was carried out using blood, either unsorted or a sorted T cell fraction (not recorded which). This TCR was sampled from a human donor who was either an allogeneic HSCT recipient or a stem cell or donor lymphocyte infusion donor (not recorded which). It is not recorded whose cells these are; they may come from a transplant donor. This chain links TRBV12-3 or TRBV12-4 with TRBJ1-5, with D unresolved. The CDR3 reads CASSAPPADPQHF. The CDR3 DNA reads as TGTGCCAGCAGTGCACCCCCGGCGGATCCCCAGCATTTT.